This paragraph reports one T cell receptor beta chain. Generated by immunoSEQ multiplex PCR, the TCRdb table keeps only in-frame clones and is missing some. Among 100,000 to 110,000 clones listed, approximately 93% were seen once. This sample stems from a study of blood T cell repertoires in COVID-19. Background on the study: Donors in the United States, Italy and Spain gave samples during acute or convalescent COVID-19.

CDR1 is SGHRS, CDR2 YFSETQ, per germline. Trimming stripped 0 bases from V and 10 bases from J, with 14 bases between. CDR3 length: 14 residues. Material: peripheral blood. The sequence was collected from a man over 45 with active COVID-19. This chain links TRBV5-1 with TRBJ2-1; D is possibly TRBD2 (5 bases). CDR3 sequence reads: CASSLVGSSGEQFF. In DNA form, the CDR3 reads TGCGCCAGCAGCTTGGTAGGGAGTTCGGGGGAGCAGTTCTTC. Supplemented by reference TRBV5-1 and TRBJ2-1, the full variable domain reads KAGVTQTPRYLIKTRGQQVTLSCSPISGHRSVSWYQQTPGQGLQFLFEYFSETQRNKGNFPGRFSGRQFSNSRSEMNVSTLELGDSALYLCASSLVGSSGEQFFGPGTRLTVL.